This T cell receptor (beta chain) was found in a study of CD8 T cells in Susac syndrome. In the case of this clonotype: Its cognate antigen is unknown.

The study sequenced TCR beta in blood CD8+ and CD4+ T cells. The CD8+ and CD4+ T cells were isolated magnetically using a negative isolation approach, whereas the TEMRA cells were enriched by FACS. This CDR3 has 16 amino acids. Germline assignment: CDR1 DFQATT and CDR2 SNEGSKA (reference sequence). With 0 bases removed from V and 0 bases from J, the gap between germline ends came to 12 bases. Study-wide results and caveats: The study recognized that the number of individuals in its TCR sequencing and HLA analysis was relatively small.

An input of about 0.5 to 1 ug of RNA was subjected to reverse transcription using random hexamers. Multiplex PCR with immunoSEQ amplified the TCR beta CDR3 across 54 Vbeta and 13 Jbeta. TCRdb passed the immunoSEQ multiplex PCR reads through MiXCR, listing each CDR3 protein once. The repertoire includes fewer than 350,000 distinct CDR3 sequences, 85% of them detected once, and 0.21% sits in the top ten. The chain is built from TRBV20-1 and TRBJ1-5, with a possible D match to TRBD1 (5 bases). This TCR derives from a human donor with multiple sclerosis. The sample consisted of CD8+ T cells from PBMCs. The CDR3: CSARDQGPNSNQPQHF. The CDR3 nucleotides are TGCAGTGCTAGAGATCAGGGTCCAAATAGCAATCAGCCCCAGCATTTT.